This TCR beta chain was recovered during a study of lymphopenia after photon versus proton radiotherapy (dated by TCRdb to the late 2010s). For context, the study as a whole: The study compared the immunological effects of photon versus proton radiation therapy in patients with gastrointestinal tumors who developed high-grade lymphopenia. The cohort included under 25 patients with gastrointestinal tumors who developed lymphopenia after receiving either photon or proton therapy. The study aimed to characterize how the two radiation modalities differ in their impact on the immune system. General conclusions and limits of the study: Across the cohort, among patients who died, a greater drop in TCR diversity after the nadir was inversely correlated with overall survival time. The survival association was assessed only in patients who died, and better survival with proton therapy was presented by the authors as a possibility rather than a demonstrated result. During treatment, patients who received photon therapy lost naive T cells and TCR diversity and gained effector/memory populations, whereas patients who received proton therapy remained relatively stable. After the lymphocyte count nadir, repertoires from photon-treated patients showed oligoclonal expansion, particularly of CD8+ Temra cells, and this expansion drove the decline in diversity.

Library preparation employed the immunoSEQ multiplex PCR assay. Deep sequencing of rearranged TCR beta loci, alongside multiparametric flow cytometry, was used to profile T cell repertoires. In TCRdb, the immuneACCESS table is reduced to in-frame sequences with V and J assigned. These tables do not hold every clone; where another copy was compared, an unresolved V gene accounts for under half, and the others remain unexplained. This sample comprises some 29,000 clones, roughly 89% of them detected only once. 50% of the sample lies in the top ten. As to this clone: This receptor's antigen is unknown. No much larger clonotype is one base removed from it; base qualities were not supplied.

The CDR3 holds 14 amino acids from the cysteine to the phenylalanine. The kept DNA is CDR3 alone, 42 bases in frame from the first base. Sequences LNHDA (CDR1) and SQIVND (CDR2) are obtained from the germline V gene (reference sequence). V drops 7 bases and J drops 8 bases, leaving 17 bases in between. This clonotype was sampled from a woman in her sixties with cholangiocarcinoma. Some clones in this sample may be carry-over from other donors' samples. The chain is assembled from TRBV19 and TRBJ1-4; the best D guess is TRBD1, with 5 bases matching. Specimen: peripheral blood, collected from a patient treated with proton-based radiotherapy. The DNA reads TGTGCCAGTACTCTTACTGGACACAAGGAAAAACTGTTTTTT. The encoded protein is CASTLTGHKEKLFF.